The clone carrying this TCR beta chain was detected a few times. Its antigen remains unknown. TCRdb reanalysed the RT-PCR reads using MiXCR and keeps one entry per CDR3 protein. The sample has over 300,000 distinct CDR3 sequences; 20% to 25% are singletons. These data belong to a study of response to subunit inactivated influenza vaccine. Study observations and caveats: Authors suggested few new T cells are recruited by each seasonal influenza vaccination.

The CDR3 runs to 13 residues. Germline V lookup: CDR1 SQVTM, CDR2 ANQGSEA. V lost 3 bases, J lost 2 bases, and 10 bases lay in between. V usage is TRBV29-1 and J usage is TRBJ1-1; D may be TRBD1 (5 bases). The sample here was PBMCs from blood, taken about 19 months after vaccination. The clonotype was recovered from a man aged 45 to 70 who received an inactivated influenza vaccine. Here the CDR3 reads CSVEGQGNTEAFF. The CDR3 nucleotides are TGCAGCGTTGAGGGGCAGGGCAACACTGAAGCTTTCTTT.